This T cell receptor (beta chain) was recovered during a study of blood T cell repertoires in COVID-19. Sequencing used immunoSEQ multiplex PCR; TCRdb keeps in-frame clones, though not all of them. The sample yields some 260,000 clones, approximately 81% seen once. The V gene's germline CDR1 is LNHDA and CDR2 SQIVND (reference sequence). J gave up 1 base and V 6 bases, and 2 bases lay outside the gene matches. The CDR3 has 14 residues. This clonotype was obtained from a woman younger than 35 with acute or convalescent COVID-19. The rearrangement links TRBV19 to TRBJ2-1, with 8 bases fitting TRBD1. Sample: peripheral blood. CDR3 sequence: CASRRDRSYNEQFF. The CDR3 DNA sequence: TGTGCCAGTAGGAGGGACAGGTCCTACAATGAGCAGTTCTTC.